This TCR beta chain was profiled in a study of blood T cell repertoires in COVID-19. Whole-study context: Acute and convalescent COVID-19 specimens originated in the United States, Italy and Spain. T cells, B-cell-depleted T cells, or PBMCs provided the cDNA or gDNA that served as material.

The CDR3 loop spans 14 amino acids. Per germline, CDR1 SGDLS and CDR2 YYNGEE. V was shortened by 5 bases and J by 9 bases, with 19 bases between the two germline ends. Per the original methods: Reference gene primer amplification yielded estimated nucleated cell counts. Here immunoSEQ multiplex PCR was the method, and the copy in TCRdb shows in-frame clones only, minus some. The V and J calls and clone size were taken over from that table, and D and trimming were inferred from the DNA. The data hold over 55,000 clones, with 91% observed a single time. The rearrangement uses TRBV9 and TRBJ2-3; tentatively, D is TRBD1 (8 bases). The sequence was obtained from a man aged 60 to 69 with acute or convalescent COVID-19. The sequencing sample was made of peripheral blood. The CDR3 DNA is TGTGCCAGCAGTTCCGGACAGGGAGGGGGGACGCAGTATTTT. Its translation: CASSSGQGGGTQYF.